This T cell receptor (beta chain) derives from a study of blood T cell repertoires in COVID-19 (dated by TCRdb to 2020 to 2022). Regarding the complete study: Samples covering the acute and convalescent phases of COVID-19 were provided by collaborators in the United States, Italy and Spain. HLA class I and class II types, where available, came from metadata supplied by the sample provider rather than from assay-based typing. A de-identified subject ID, COVID-19 status, age in years and sex were almost always included in the sample metadata. Samples came from the ongoing ImmuneRACE study (first 160 participants) plus 1,254 subjects from 6 global collaborators. A freely available public database, intended as a resource for researchers studying the immune response to SARS-CoV-2, is where the repertoires were released. Subjects who had been exposed to COVID-19, were actively infected with it, or had recovered from it provided the deeply sampled blood TCRbeta repertoires that made up the dataset. The material from the prospective study consisted of cDNA or gDNA derived from T cells, B-cell-depleted T cells, or PBMCs.

The CDR3, cysteine through phenylalanine, is 14 amino acids long. Just the 42-base CDR3 DNA is kept, in frame starting at base 1. The germline V gene (reference sequence) gives CDR1 as LGHDT and CDR2 as YNNKEL. V was cut back by 0 bases and J by 2 bases, leaving a gap of 7 bases between them. The collaborating institutions used their own protocols to collect whole blood in K2EDTA tubes. For TCRbeta analysis, collaborator samples were shipped as frozen whole blood, as isolated PBMCs, or as DNA extracted from either sample type. Study-level results and caveats: How much clinical and demographic metadata was included differed by source and by participant, and the metadata was provided uncurated.

On this clone itself: This receptor's antigen is unknown. No qualities accompany the bases; no much larger clone lies one base away.

TCRbeta CDR3 regions were amplified from genomic DNA using the immunoSEQ Assay, a bias-controlled multiplex PCR. The study's processing was this. Within the assay, amplification of reference gene primers was used to estimate how many nucleated cells each sample contained. Sequence reads were collapsed and filtered to measure the absolute abundance of every unique TCRbeta CDR3 rearrangement. For each sample, productive Simpson clonality was calculated as the square root of Simpson's diversity index over productive rearrangements. Not all clones reach the TCRdb copy of this immuneACCESS table, which keeps in-frame sequences only. Checked studies attribute under half of the gap to unresolved V genes and leave the rest unexplained. D and trimming come from the DNA, and the V and J calls and clone size come from that table. In this sample the table shows 100,000 to 130,000 clones, approximately 88% of which occur a single time. Together, the top ten hold about 5.3% of the sample.

Recombination linked TRBV3-1 (or the pseudogene TRBV3-2) to TRBJ1-1; tentative D gene TRBD1, with 6 bases matching. The sequence came from a man aged 40-55 years with active or convalescent COVID-19. The sample was peripheral blood. In nucleotides, the sequence is TGTGCCAGCAGCCAAGAAGGGACAAACACTGAAGCTTTCTTT. Its protein product is CASSQEGTNTEAFF.